The 8 T cell receptor beta chains reported below all come from one sample, sequenced in a study of post-analysis software for immune sequencing data. Study results and limitations: TRBV5-6, TRBV5-1 and TRBV20-1 belonged to a set of about five TRBV segments that were more frequent in patients than controls.

Antigen specificity for these receptors is unknown. cDNA libraries for TCR beta contained unique molecular identifiers. Using its own MiXCR run on the PCR reads, TCRdb lists one record per CDR3 protein. The sample shows roughly 170,000 distinct CDR3 sequences, 30% of them seen only once. Sequencing was carried out using blood. Source of these receptors: a girl aged 10 to 17 with multiple sclerosis.

Written as DNA, the CDR3 is TGTGCCAGCAGCATAGGAACAGGGGACTACGAGCAGTTCTTC. Residues: CASSIGTGDYEQFF. The V gene is TRBV7-2, the J gene TRBJ2-1; TRBD1 or TRBD2 may be the D gene (7 bases each). Germline CDR1 and CDR2: SGHTA and FQGNSA. With 5 bases removed from V and 10 bases from J, the gap between germline ends came to 18 bases. The CDR3 contains 14 residues. The whole variable domain, filled in from reference TRBV7-2 and TRBJ2-1, reads GAGVSQSPSNKVTEKGKDVELRCDPISGHTALYWYRQSLGQGLEFLIYFQGNSAPDKSGLPSDRFSAERTGGSVSTLTIQRTQQEDSAVYLCASSIGTGDYEQFFGPGTRLTVL.

Turning to this clonotype: A much more abundant neighbour one base away suggests this may be a read error. The chain has TRBV5-1 and TRBJ2-1, with 7 bases aligning to TRBD2. This CDR3 is built from 12 residues. Germline-derived CDR1 and CDR2 are SGHRS and YFSETQ. In nucleotides, the CDR3 is TGCGTCAGCAGCTTCGGGGGGTGGGAGCAGTTCTTC. Protein product: CVSSFGGWEQFF.

The chain couples TRBV5-1 to TRBJ2-4; TRBD2 aligns across 8 bases. The J call may be mistaken, given a closer DNA end match to TRBJ2-7. CDR1 SGHRS and CDR2 YFSETQ come from the germline V gene. The CDR3 extends over 16 amino acids. CDR3 protein: CASSTAPAGVGSEQYF. The CDR3 DNA reads as TGCGCCAGCAGCACCGCTCCAGCGGGAGTCGGGAGCGAGCAGTACTTC.

This clonotype was seen a handful of times. The rearrangement links TRBV20-1 to TRBJ2-7, with a possible D match to TRBD1 (6 bases). The V gene's germline CDR1 is DFQATT and CDR2 SNEGSKA (reference sequence). V was pared by 1 base and J by 3 bases, with 16 bases between. There are 15 residues in the CDR3. CDR3 nucleotide sequence: TGCAGTGCTAGAGCTTCTGGGGGCTTCAACTACGAGCAGTACTTC. Encoded protein: CSARASGGFNYEQYF.

This clonotype was found once. With a much larger clone just one base away, this may be a read error. This chain uses TRBV20-1 with TRBJ2-4, with D possibly TRBD1 on 6 matching bases. The J call may be mistaken, given a closer DNA end match to TRBJ2-7. This CDR3 comprises 14 residues. From germline, CDR1 is DFQATT and CDR2 SNEGSKA (reference sequence). CDR3 DNA sequence: TGCAGTGCTATCCTCGGACTCAGGGGCGGCGAGCAGTACTTC. This sequence encodes CSAILGLRGGEQYF.

This chain connects TRBV12-3 or TRBV12-4 to TRBJ2-3; no firm D call. Trimming cost V 1 base and J 11 bases, with 13 bases left between them. The CDR3 loop spans 13 amino acids. CDR3 bases: TGTGCCAGCAGTTTAGGGATCGCAGATGTGCAGTATTTT. Protein: CASSLGIADVQYF.

Comments on this clonotype: The junction does not match germline at one end; this may be a read error. The V and J genes are TRBV10-3 and TRBJ2-4; possibly TRBD1 for D (5 bases). The tail of the sequence fits TRBJ2-7 better, so the J call may be wrong. Germline assignment: CDR1 ENHRY and CDR2 SYGVKD. The CDR3 has 14 amino acids. For the CDR3, the DNA is TGTGCCAGCAGTTACTCGGACAAGGGATACGAGCAGTACTTC. Translation gives CASSYSDKGYEQYF.

There are a few counts of this clonotype. The V and J genes are TRBV7-9 and TRBJ2-5; perhaps TRBD2 as D (5 bases). Near its end, the DNA agrees better with TRBJ2-7, so the J call may be wrong. The germline V gene encodes CDR1 SEHNR and CDR2 FQNEAQ (reference sequence). This CDR3 spans 14 amino acids. The chain's CDR3 is CASSLPQTGYEQYF. In DNA, the CDR3 is TGTGCCAGCAGCTTGCCACAAACGGGATACGAGCAGTACTTC.